The T cell receptor (beta chain) described here comes from a study of blood T cell repertoires in COVID-19. Overall study: In each case, the material was cDNA or gDNA derived from T cells, B-cell-depleted T cells, or PBMCs.

Enrolled during active infection, Seattle patients were then followed longitudinally. Original processing notes: Cell counts per sample came from amplifying reference gene primers. Using immunoSEQ multiplex PCR, the repertoire was profiled, and TCRdb retains in-frame clones only, with some absent. The V and J calls and the clone size are those of that table, but D and trimming were determined from the DNA. The sample shows 410,000 or so clones, 70% to 90% of them seen only once. Germline V lookup: CDR1 SEHNR, CDR2 FQNEAQ (reference sequence). The V end was cut by 6 bases, the J end by 1 base, with 13 bases between. The CDR3 runs 15 residues.

The V gene is TRBV7-9, the J gene TRBJ1-5; possible D gene TRBD1, 5 bases. The sequencing sample was made of peripheral blood. The TCR sequence derives from a woman in her thirties or forties with COVID-19, enrolled during active disease. The CDR3 region has the DNA TGTGCCAGCAGTTCTGGGACTGGGAGCAATCAGCCCCAGCATTTT. Its protein product is CASSSGTGSNQPQHF. The entire variable domain, with the rest obtained from reference TRBV7-9 and TRBJ1-5, is as follows: DTGVSQNPRHKITKRGQNVTFRCDPISEHNRLYWYRQTLGQGPEFLTYFQNEAQLEKSRLLSDRFSAERPKGSFSTLEIQRTEQGDSAMYLCASSSGTGSNQPQHFGDGTRLSIL.